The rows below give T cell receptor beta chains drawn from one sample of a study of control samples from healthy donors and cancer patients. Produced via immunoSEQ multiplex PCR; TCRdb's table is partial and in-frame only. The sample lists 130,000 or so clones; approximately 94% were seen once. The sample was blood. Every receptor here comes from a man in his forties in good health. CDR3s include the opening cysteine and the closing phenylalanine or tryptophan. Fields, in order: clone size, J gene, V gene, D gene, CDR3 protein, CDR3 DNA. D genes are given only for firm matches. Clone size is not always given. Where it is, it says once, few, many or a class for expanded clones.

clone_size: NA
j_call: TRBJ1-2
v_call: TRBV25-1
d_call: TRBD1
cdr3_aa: CASSDPGQGSRGYTF
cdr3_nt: TGTGCCAGCAGTGACCCGGGACAGGGAAGTAGGGGCTACACCTTC

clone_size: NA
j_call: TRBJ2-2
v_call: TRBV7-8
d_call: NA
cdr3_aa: CASSFPRDRIDTGELFF
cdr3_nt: TGTGCCAGCAGCTTCCCCCGAGACAGAATCGACACCGGGGAGCTGTTTTTT

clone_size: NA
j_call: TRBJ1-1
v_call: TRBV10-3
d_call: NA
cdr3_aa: CAISESGTEAFF
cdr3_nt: TGTGCCATCAGTGAATCGGGGACTGAAGCTTTCTTT

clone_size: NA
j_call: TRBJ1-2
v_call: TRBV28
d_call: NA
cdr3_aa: CASSLYELGGNYGYTF
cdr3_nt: TGTGCCAGCAGTTTATATGAGCTTGGGGGGAACTATGGCTACACCTTC

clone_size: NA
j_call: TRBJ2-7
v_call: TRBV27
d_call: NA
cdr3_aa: CASSSKGGFYEQYF
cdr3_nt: TGTGCCAGCAGTTCCAAGGGGGGGTTCTACGAGCAGTACTTC

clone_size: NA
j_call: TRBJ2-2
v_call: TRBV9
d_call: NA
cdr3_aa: CASSATNTGELFF
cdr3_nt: TGTGCCAGCAGCGCTACTAACACCGGGGAGCTGTTTTTT

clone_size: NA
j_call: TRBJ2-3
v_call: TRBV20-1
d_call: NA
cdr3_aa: CSGTDTQYF
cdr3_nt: TGCAGTGGGACGGATACGCAGTATTTT

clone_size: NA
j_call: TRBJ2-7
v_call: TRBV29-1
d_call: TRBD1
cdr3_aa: CSVGWTGVGEQYF
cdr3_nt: TGCAGCGTTGGGTGGACAGGGGTGGGCGAGCAGTACTTC

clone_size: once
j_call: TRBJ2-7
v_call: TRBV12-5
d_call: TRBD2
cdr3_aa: CASGLNYPAGGLEQYF
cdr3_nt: TGTGCTAGTGGTTTAAATTACCCTGCGGGGGGTCTCGAGCAGTACTTC

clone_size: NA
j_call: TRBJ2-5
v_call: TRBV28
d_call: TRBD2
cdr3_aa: CASSSGTSGRAVETQYF
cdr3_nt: TGTGCCAGCAGTTCGGGGACTAGCGGGAGGGCCGTAGAGACCCAGTACTTC

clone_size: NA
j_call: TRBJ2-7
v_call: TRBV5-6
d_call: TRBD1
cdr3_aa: CASSLGTGGPYEQYF
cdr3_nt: TGTGCCAGCAGCTTGGGGACAGGGGGCCCCTACGAGCAGTACTTC

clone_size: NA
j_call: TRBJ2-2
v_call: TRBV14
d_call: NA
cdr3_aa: CASSLWDGTGELFF
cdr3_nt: TGTGCCAGCAGCCTTTGGGATGGCACCGGGGAGCTGTTTTTT

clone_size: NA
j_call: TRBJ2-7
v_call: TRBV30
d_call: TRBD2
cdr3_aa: CAWSVRTSGPTYEQYF
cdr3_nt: TGTGCCTGGAGTGTACGCACTAGCGGACCCACCTACGAGCAGTACTTC

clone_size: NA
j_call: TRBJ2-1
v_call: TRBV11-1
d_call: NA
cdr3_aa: CASSARDINNEQFF
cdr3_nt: TGTGCCAGCAGCGCCCGGGACATCAACAATGAGCAGTTCTTC

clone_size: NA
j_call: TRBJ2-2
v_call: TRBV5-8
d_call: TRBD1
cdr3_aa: CASSPGTGVTGELFF
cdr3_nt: TGTGCCAGCAGCCCAGGGACAGGGGTGACCGGGGAGCTGTTTTTT

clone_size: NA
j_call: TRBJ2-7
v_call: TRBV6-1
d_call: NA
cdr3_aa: CASSEYVKGQSYEQYF
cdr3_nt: TGTGCCAGCAGTGAATACGTGAAGGGGCAGTCCTACGAGCAGTACTTC

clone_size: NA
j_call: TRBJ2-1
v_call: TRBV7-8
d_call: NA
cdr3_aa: CASSLEYPYNEQFF
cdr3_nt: TGTGCCAGCAGCTTAGAATACCCCTACAATGAGCAGTTCTTC

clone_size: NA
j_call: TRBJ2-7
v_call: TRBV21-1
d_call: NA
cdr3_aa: CASSKLPDRASYEQYF
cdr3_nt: TGTGCCAGCAGCAAACTTCCGGATCGGGCATCCTACGAGCAGTACTTC

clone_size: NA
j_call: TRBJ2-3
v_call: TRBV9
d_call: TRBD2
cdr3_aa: CASSGQRGSADTQYF
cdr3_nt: TGTGCCAGCAGCGGCCAGCGGGGGAGCGCAGATACGCAGTATTTT

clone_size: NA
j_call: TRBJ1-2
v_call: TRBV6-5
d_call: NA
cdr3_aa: CASSYTGSYGYTF
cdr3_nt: TGTGCCAGCAGTTACACAGGGTCCTATGGCTACACCTTC

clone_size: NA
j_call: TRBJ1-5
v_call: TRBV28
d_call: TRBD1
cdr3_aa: CASSSRTGPLGQPQHF
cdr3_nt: TGTGCCAGCAGTTCCCGGACAGGTCCATTAGGTCAGCCCCAGCATTTT

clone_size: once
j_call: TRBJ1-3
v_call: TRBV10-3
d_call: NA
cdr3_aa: CAISAGTGGRSGNTIYF
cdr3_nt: TGTGCCATCAGTGCGGGAACAGGAGGGCGCTCTGGAAACACCATATATTTT

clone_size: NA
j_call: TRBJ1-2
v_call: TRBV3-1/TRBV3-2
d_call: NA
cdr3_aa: CASSQVDRGGYTF
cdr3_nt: TGTGCCAGCAGCCAAGTGGACAGAGGGGGCTACACCTTC

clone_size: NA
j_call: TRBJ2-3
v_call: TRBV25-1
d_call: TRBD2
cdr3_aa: CASTRGGADTQYF
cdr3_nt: TGTGCCAGCACCCGGGGGGGGGCAGATACGCAGTATTTT

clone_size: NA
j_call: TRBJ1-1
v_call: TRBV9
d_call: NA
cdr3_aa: CASGGDPDASEAFF
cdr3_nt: TGTGCCAGCGGGGGCGACCCGGACGCCTCTGAAGCTTTCTTT

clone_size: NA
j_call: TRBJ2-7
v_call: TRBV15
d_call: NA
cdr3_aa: CATSPRGPSYEQYF
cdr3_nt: TGTGCCACCAGCCCTCGGGGGCCCTCCTACGAGCAGTACTTC

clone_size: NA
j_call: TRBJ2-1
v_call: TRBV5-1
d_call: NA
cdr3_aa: CASSFSGNEQFF
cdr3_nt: TGCGCCAGCAGCTTCTCAGGGAATGAGCAGTTCTTC

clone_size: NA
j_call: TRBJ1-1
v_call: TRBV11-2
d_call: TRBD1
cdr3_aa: CASSLGQVAFF
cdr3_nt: TGTGCCAGCAGCCTTGGACAGGTAGCTTTCTTT

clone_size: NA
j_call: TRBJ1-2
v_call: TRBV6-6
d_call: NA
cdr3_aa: CASSRQDYGYTF
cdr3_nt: TGTGCCAGCAGTCGACAGGACTATGGCTACACCTTC

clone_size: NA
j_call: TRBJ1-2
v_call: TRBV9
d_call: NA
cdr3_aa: CASSVDSGIRGGYTF
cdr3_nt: TGTGCCAGCAGCGTAGATTCGGGGATCCGCGGTGGCTACACCTTC

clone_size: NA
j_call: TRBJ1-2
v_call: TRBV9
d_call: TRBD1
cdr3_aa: CASSDGQGENYGYTF
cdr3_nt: TGTGCCAGCAGCGACGGACAGGGGGAGAACTATGGCTACACCTTC

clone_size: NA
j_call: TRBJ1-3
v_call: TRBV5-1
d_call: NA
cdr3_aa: CASSLGQGNTIYF
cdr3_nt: TGCGCCAGCAGCCTTGGACAGGGAAACACCATATATTTT

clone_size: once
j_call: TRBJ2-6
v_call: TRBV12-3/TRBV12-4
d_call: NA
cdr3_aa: CASISSGANVLTF
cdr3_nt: TGTGCCAGCATCTCCTCTGGGGCCAACGTCCTGACTTTC

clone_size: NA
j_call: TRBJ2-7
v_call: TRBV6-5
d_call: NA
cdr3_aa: CASSYSQLGSPYEQYF
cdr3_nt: TGTGCCAGCAGTTACTCCCAGCTAGGGTCCCCCTACGAGCAGTACTTC

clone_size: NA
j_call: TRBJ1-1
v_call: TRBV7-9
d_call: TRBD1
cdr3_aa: CASSRQGATGAFF
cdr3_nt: TGTGCCAGCAGCAGACAGGGGGCTACGGGAGCTTTCTTT

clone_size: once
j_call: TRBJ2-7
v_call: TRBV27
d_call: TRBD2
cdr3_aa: CASSSFSGRAHEQYF
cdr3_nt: TGTGCCAGCAGTTCATTTAGCGGGAGGGCCCACGAGCAGTACTTC